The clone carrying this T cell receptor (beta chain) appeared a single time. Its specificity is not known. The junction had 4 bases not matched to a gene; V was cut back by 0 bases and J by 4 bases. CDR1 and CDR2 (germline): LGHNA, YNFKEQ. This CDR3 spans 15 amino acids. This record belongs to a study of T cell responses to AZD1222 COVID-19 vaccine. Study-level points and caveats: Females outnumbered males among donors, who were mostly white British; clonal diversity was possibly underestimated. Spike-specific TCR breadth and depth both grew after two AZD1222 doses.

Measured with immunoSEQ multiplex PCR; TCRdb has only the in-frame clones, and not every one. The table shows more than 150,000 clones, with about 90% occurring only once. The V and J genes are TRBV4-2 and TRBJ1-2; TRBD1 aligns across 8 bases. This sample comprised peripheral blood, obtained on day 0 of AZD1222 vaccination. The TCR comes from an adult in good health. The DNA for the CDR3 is TGTGCCAGCAGCCAAGAAGGGACAGGCGCCTATGGCTACACCTTC. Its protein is CASSQEGTGAYGYTF.